The 24 T cell receptor beta chains below all came from one sample that was sequenced in a study of beta chain features in type 1 diabetes. Expressed TCRB transcripts were sequenced after all isolated RNA was converted to cDNA. Produced via immunoSEQ multiplex PCR; TCRdb's table is partial and in-frame only. This table holds 310,000 or so clones, 8% found once. Sequences were obtained from central memory CD4+ T cells from blood. These receptor sequences come from a woman younger than 30 in good health.

This clone was counted between two and nine times. J is TRBJ2-3 and V is TRBV25-1, with 7 nucleotides matching TRBD2. The CDR3 runs to 15 residues. The J segment lost 5 bases and the V segment lost 5 bases, leaving 10 bases of the junction unmatched. CDR1 and CDR2 (germline): MGHDK, SYGVNS. The CDR3 DNA follows: TGTGCCAGCAGTTTCTCCACCGCGGGGGAAGATACGCAGTATTTT. It translates to CASSFSTAGEDTQYF. Drawing the rest from reference TRBV25-1 and TRBJ2-3, the complete variable domain is EADIYQTPRYLVIGTGKKITLECSQTMGHDKMYWYQQDPGMELHLIHYSYGVNSTEKGDLSSESTVSRIRTEHFPLTLESARPSHTSQYLCASSFSTAGEDTQYFGPGTRLTVL.

This clone was detected only a few times. The V and J genes are TRBV5-6 and TRBJ2-5; possibly TRBD2 for D (5 bases). Per the germline V gene, CDR1 is SGHDT and CDR2 is YYEEEE. Trimming stripped 2 bases from V and 5 bases from J, with 16 bases between. There are 15 residues in the CDR3. CDR3 loop: CASSFVRAGRETQYF. The CDR3 DNA reads as TGTGCCAGCAGCTTCGTTCGGGCGGGTAGGGAGACCCAGTACTTC.

DNA for the CDR3: TGTGCCAGCTCACCCCGGACTAGCGGGAGGGCCGGGTACAATGAGCAGTTCTTC. Translating it yields CASSPRTSGRAGYNEQFF. This chain connects TRBV18 to TRBJ2-1; 15 bases match TRBD2. The trim removed 3 bases at V and 4 bases at J, leaving 7 bases unmatched. The CDR3 is 18 amino acids. Germline-derived CDR1 and CDR2 are KGHSH and LQKENI. Variable domain in full (rest from reference TRBV18 and TRBJ2-1): NAGVMQNPRHLVRRRGQEARLRCSPMKGHSHVYWYRQLPEEGLKFMVYLQKENIIDESGMPKERFSAEFPKEGPSILRIQQVVRGDSAAYFCASSPRTSGRAGYNEQFFGPGTRLTVL.

The J gene is TRBJ2-1, the V gene TRBV6-6; TRBD2 agrees at 7 bases. Germline CDR1 MNHNY, CDR2 SVGAGI (reference sequence). This CDR3 has 15 residues. Trimming removed 8 bases from V and 3 bases from J; junction bases left unmatched: 10. DNA of the CDR3: TGTGCCAGCCAAAGGGATCTAGCGGACTACAATGAGCAGTTCTTC. Its translation: CASQRDLADYNEQFF.

This clone turned up a few times. The genes are TRBV29-1 and TRBJ2-3, with a tentative D call TRBD1 (6 bases). V was clipped by 7 bases and J by 4 bases, with 18 bases between them. Germline values: CDR1 SQVTM, CDR2 ANQGSEA. The CDR3 is made up of 14 amino acids. The CDR3 DNA follows: TGCAGCGCCAGACAGGTCCTCAGTTCAGATACGCAGTATTTT. Protein sequence: CSARQVLSSDTQYF.

This clone was observed many times. This sample also contains other DNA sequences that code for the same CDR3. The chain joins TRBV6-6 to TRBJ2-1; D unresolved. This CDR3 has 15 amino acids. V was clipped by 2 bases and J by 0 bases, with 8 bases between them. Per the germline V gene, CDR1 is MNHNY and CDR2 is SVGAGI (reference sequence). CDR3 region: CASSYRVSSYNEQFF. For the CDR3, the DNA is TGTGCCAGCAGTTACAGGGTCAGCTCCTACAATGAGCAGTTCTTC.

The V gene is TRBV28, the J gene TRBJ2-7, with 10 positions matching TRBD2. The V gene end was trimmed by 1 base and the J gene end by 6 bases; junction bases not matched to a gene: 6. Germline-derived CDR1 and CDR2 are MDHEN and SYDVKM. CDR3 length equals 15 residues. The CDR3 DNA follows: TGTGCCAGCAGTTTATCGCTAGCGGGAGTCTCCGAGCAGTACTTC. This encodes CASSLSLAGVSEQYF.

The chain combines TRBV28 with TRBJ2-7, with 11 nucleotides matching TRBD1. Germline V CDR1 and CDR2: MDHEN, SYDVKM. The CDR3 is 15 amino acids. Germline trimming cut 5 bases from V and 2 bases from J; bases unmatched to any gene: 5. In DNA form, the CDR3 reads TGTGCCAGCAGTCGATTGGGACAGGGGGCCTACGAGCAGTACTTC. Translation: CASSRLGQGAYEQYF.

The V and J genes are TRBV7-3 and TRBJ2-1; D tentatively fits TRBD1 or TRBD2 (6 bases each). Germline loops: CDR1 SGHTA, CDR2 FQGTGA. This CDR3 has 15 residues. Deletions cut 4 bases from V and 7 bases from J, with 17 bases between. The CDR3 protein is CASSYPGAGRNEQFF. Here the CDR3 DNA reads TGTGCCAGCAGCTATCCGGGGGCCGGTAGGAATGAGCAGTTCTTC.

The chain links TRBV4-3 to TRBJ1-2; possible D gene TRBD1, 5 bases. Trimming left V 4 bases short and J 4 bases short, with 10 bases between. Germline CDR1 reads LGHNA; CDR2 reads YSLEER. The CDR3 has 13 amino acids. The CDR3, as DNA: TGCGCCAGCAGCCCTACAGGAATCTATGGCTACACCTTC. Encoded protein: CASSPTGIYGYTF.

This clone appeared a few times. This sequence joins TRBV2 and TRBJ2-7; D call uncertain. The CDR3 is 14 residues long. Germline V gene sequence: CDR1 SNHLY, CDR2 FYNNEI. Trimming cost V 10 bases and J 2 bases, with 18 bases left between them. The CDR3 here is CATHPDGRTYEQYF. CDR3 bases: TGTGCCACCCACCCGGACGGAAGAACCTACGAGCAGTACTTC.

The chain has TRBV15 and TRBJ1-2; possibly TRBD1 for D (6 bases). This CDR3 is built from 14 residues. Looked up from germline, CDR1 is LNHNV and CDR2 is YYDKDF (reference sequence). The V gene lost 7 bases and the J gene lost 0 bases, with 12 bases spanning the gap. In DNA form, the CDR3 reads TGTGCCACCACCCCGGACAGAGCTAACTATGGCTACACCTTC. This encodes CATTPDRANYGYTF.

There are a few counts of this clone. The chain combines TRBV9 with TRBJ2-7; 7 positions match TRBD1. CDR1 and CDR2 from the germline V gene are SGDLS and YYNGEE. Trimming at V came to 2 bases and at J to 5 bases, leaving 4 bases not matched to a gene. The CDR3 has 13 residues. CDR3 bases: TGTGCCAGCAGCGTCACAGGGGTCAACGAGCAGTACTTC. This codes for CASSVTGVNEQYF.

V usage is TRBV9 and J usage is TRBJ2-1; D unclear. There are 16 residues in the CDR3. From germline, CDR1 is SGDLS and CDR2 YYNGEE. V gave up 0 bases and J gave up 3 bases, with 13 bases separating them. The chain's CDR3 is CASSVALQTRYNEQFF. CDR3 DNA: TGTGCCAGCAGCGTAGCCCTACAAACACGCTACAATGAGCAGTTCTTC.

The CDR3 protein is CASSPVQKRDEQYF. The CDR3 DNA reads TGTGCCAGCTCACCGGTACAAAAACGGGACGAGCAGTACTTC. This chain links TRBV18 with TRBJ2-7; D ambiguous. This CDR3 is built from 14 residues. Germline values: CDR1 KGHSH, CDR2 LQKENI. The germline V and J ends were trimmed by 3 bases and 5 bases, with 14 bases remaining between them. The whole variable domain, remainder taken from reference TRBV18 and TRBJ2-7, is NAGVMQNPRHLVRRRGQEARLRCSPMKGHSHVYWYRQLPEEGLKFMVYLQKENIIDESGMPKERFSAEFPKEGPSILRIQQVVRGDSAAYFCASSPVQKRDEQYFGPGTRLTVT.

The rearrangement links TRBV5-4 to TRBJ2-5, with D uncertain. CDR3 size: 13 residues. Trimming pared 0 bases from V and 0 bases from J, leaving 3 bases between. From germline, CDR1 is SGHNT and CDR2 YYREEE (reference sequence). CDR3 nucleotides: TGTGCCAGCAGCTTGGTGGACCAAGAGACCCAGTACTTC. Amino acid sequence: CASSLVDQETQYF.

This clone was picked up many times. The chain couples TRBV4-2 to TRBJ2-2, with 13 bases that match TRBD2. The germline gives CDR1 LGHNA, CDR2 YNFKEQ. The CDR3 contains 16 residues. Germline trimming cut 1 base from V and 4 bases from J; bases unmatched to any gene: 0. In nucleotides, the CDR3 is TGTGCCAGCAGCCAAGGGACTAGCGGGAGCACCGGGGAGCTGTTTTTT. Protein: CASSQGTSGSTGELFF.

This clone was counted at least ten times. The chain combines TRBV10-3 with TRBJ2-2, with TRBD2 identical over 9 bases. Looked up from germline, CDR1 is ENHRY and CDR2 is SYGVKD. V was pared by 10 bases and J by 2 bases, with 8 bases of the junction left unmatched. The CDR3 loop spans 15 amino acids. In nucleotides, the CDR3 is TGTGCCAGTACCCGACTAGCGGATAACACCGGGGAGCTGTTTTTT. Its protein product is CASTRLADNTGELFF.

The chain combines TRBV28 with TRBJ2-3; 8 nucleotides align to TRBD1. CDR3 size: 15 residues. V trimming: 5 bases; J trimming: 4 bases; junction bases outside the gene matches: 8. Looked up from germline, CDR1 is MDHEN and CDR2 is SYDVKM. CDR3 residues: CASSNSEQGADTQYF. The CDR3 coding sequence is TGTGCCAGCAGTAACTCGGAACAGGGGGCAGATACGCAGTATTTT.

This clone has more than one count but fewer than ten. The J gene is TRBJ2-1, the V gene TRBV5-1; TRBD2 agrees at 12 bases. The CDR3 covers 15 residues. With V trimmed by 6 bases and J by 7 bases, 8 bases remained unmatched. The germline V gene encodes CDR1 SGHRS and CDR2 YFSETQ. This CDR3 reads CASTRLAGAGNEQFF. The CDR3, as DNA: TGCGCCAGCACCCGACTAGCGGGAGCAGGGAATGAGCAGTTCTTC.

This clone was found a few times. This chain connects TRBV5-4 to TRBJ1-1; D may be TRBD1 (5 bases). V dropped 4 bases and J dropped 1 base, with 8 bases sitting between them. Germline V gives CDR1 SGHNT, CDR2 YYREEE (reference sequence). This CDR3 spans 13 amino acids. CDR3 loop: CASSADRNTEAFF. The CDR3 region has the DNA TGTGCCAGCAGCGCCGACAGGAACACTGAAGCTTTCTTT.

J is TRBJ2-2 and V is TRBV4-1; 11 nucleotides align to TRBD2. The germline V gene encodes CDR1 MGHRA and CDR2 YSYEKL. With V trimmed by 0 bases and J by 7 bases, 1 base remained unmatched. The length of the CDR3 is 15 residues. The CDR3 nucleotides are TGCGCCAGCAGCCAAGAGGGACTAGCGGACGGGGAGCTGTTTTTT. This gives the protein CASSQEGLADGELFF.

V usage is TRBV7-9 and J usage is TRBJ2-7; TRBD2 agrees at 7 bases. The CDR3 runs 15 residues. Germline V lookup: CDR1 SEHNR, CDR2 FQNEAQ (reference sequence). Germline trimming cut 8 bases from V and 0 bases from J; bases unmatched to any gene: 10. This CDR3 reads CASSGGDLRSYEQYF. The CDR3 DNA reads TGTGCCAGCTCTGGGGGGGACTTACGCTCCTACGAGCAGTACTTC.

There are a few counts of this clone. The chain joins TRBV2 to TRBJ1-2; D is uncertain. V lost 7 bases, J lost 4 bases, and 7 bases lay in between. Germline CDR1 and CDR2: SNHLY and FYNNEI. The CDR3 length is 11 residues. The CDR3 DNA reads TGTGCCAGCATGTATTTCTATGGCTACACCTTC. Its protein product is CASMYFYGYTF.